The text below deals with one T cell receptor (beta chain). Measured with immunoSEQ multiplex PCR; TCRdb has only the in-frame clones, and not every one. The sample records under 20,000 clones, 86% being singletons. Trimming took 5 bases from V and 4 from J; bases not matched to a gene: 13. CDR1 and CDR2 (germline): LNHDA, SQIVND (reference sequence). The CDR3 is 18 amino acids. These data originate in a study of somatic mutations in cytotoxic T cells in rheumatoid arthritis. Sequencing was done on a sample of CD8+ T cells sorted from blood. The chain joins TRBV19 to TRBJ2-1; 11 bases agree with TRBD2. This receptor was identified in a middle-aged man in good health. CDR3 DNA sequence: TGTGCCAGTAGTCCGTTTACTAGCGGGAGTGGATCGTACAATGAGCAGTTCTTC. Its translation: CASSPFTSGSGSYNEQFF.